This T cell receptor (beta chain) was recorded in a study of PD-L1 blockade in urothelial cancer. CDR1 and CDR2 from the germline V gene are MGHDK and SYGVNS. The CDR3 has 13 residues. V lost 4 bases and J 5 bases, leaving 9 bases between the germline ends. The assay was immunoSEQ multiplex PCR, and TCRdb's table has in-frame clones only and misses some. The sample records 100,000 or so clones, approximately 85% being singletons. This rearrangement joins TRBV25-1 to TRBJ1-5, with a weak D call TRBD1 (6 bases). The specimen was PBMCs, collected around atezolizumab (anti-PD-L1) treatment. This sequence was found in a man between 45 and 60 years old with urothelial cancer. The CDR3 reads CASSGQGYQPQHF. CDR3 DNA: TGTGCCAGCAGTGGCCAGGGGTATCAGCCCCAGCATTTT.